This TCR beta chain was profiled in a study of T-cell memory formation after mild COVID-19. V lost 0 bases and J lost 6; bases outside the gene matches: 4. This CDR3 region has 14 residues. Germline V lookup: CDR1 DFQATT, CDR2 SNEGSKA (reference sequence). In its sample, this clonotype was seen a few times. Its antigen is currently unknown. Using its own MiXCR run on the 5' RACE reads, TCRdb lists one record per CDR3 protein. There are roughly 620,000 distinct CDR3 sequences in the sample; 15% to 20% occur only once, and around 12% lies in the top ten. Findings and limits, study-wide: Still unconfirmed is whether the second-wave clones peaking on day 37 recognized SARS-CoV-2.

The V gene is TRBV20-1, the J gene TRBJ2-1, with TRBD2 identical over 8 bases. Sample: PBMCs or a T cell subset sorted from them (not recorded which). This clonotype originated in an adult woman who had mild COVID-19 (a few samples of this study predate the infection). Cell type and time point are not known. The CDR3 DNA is TGCAGTGCTAGAGATCCGGGAGGGGTCAATGAGCAGTTCTTC. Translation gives CSARDPGGVNEQFF.